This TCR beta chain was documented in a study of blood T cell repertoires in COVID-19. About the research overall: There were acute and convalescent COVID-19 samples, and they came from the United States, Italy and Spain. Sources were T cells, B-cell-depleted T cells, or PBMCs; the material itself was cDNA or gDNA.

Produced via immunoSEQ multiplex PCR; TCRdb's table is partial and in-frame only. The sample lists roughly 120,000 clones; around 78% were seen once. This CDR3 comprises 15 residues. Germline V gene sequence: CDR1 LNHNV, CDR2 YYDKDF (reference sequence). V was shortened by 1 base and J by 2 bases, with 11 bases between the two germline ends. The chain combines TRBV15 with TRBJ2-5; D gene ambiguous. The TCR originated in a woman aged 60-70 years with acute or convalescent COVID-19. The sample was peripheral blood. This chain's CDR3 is CATSRAPEPQETQYF. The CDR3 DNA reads TGTGCCACCAGCAGAGCGCCAGAACCTCAAGAGACCCAGTACTTC. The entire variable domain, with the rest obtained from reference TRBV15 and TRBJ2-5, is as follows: DAMVIQNPRYQVTQFGKPVTLSCSQTLNHNVMYWYQQKSSQAPKLLFHYYDKDFNNEADTPDNFQSRRPNTSFCFLDIRSPGLGDTAMYLCATSRAPEPQETQYFGPGTRLLVL.